This TCR beta chain was retrieved from a study of T cells in tuberculosis (dated by TCRdb to 2016 to 2019). Background on the whole study: To characterize T cells specific for the mycobacterial lipid antigen glucose monomycolate (GMM), the study used CD1B tetramers together with high-throughput TCR immunosequencing. A South African clinical cohort compared IGRA-negative adolescents, IGRA-positive adolescents with latent tuberculosis and adults with active tuberculosis, approximately ten per group. What the work shows at the level of the full study, not this receptor alone: The smaller NN-distances were partly driven by shorter CDR3-alpha lengths in active tuberculosis patients, and the difference for TCR-beta did not reach statistical significance. Compared with IGRA-negative controls, TCR-alpha repertoires from active tuberculosis had smaller mean NN-distances to GMM-specific TCRs, which suggests clonal expansion of these TCRs. A classifier using the diverse GMM-specific repertoire reached approximately 89% accuracy (AUROC 0.85 to 0.9), compared with approximately 70% accuracy using GEM motif frequencies. Clinical samples were chosen by availability of cryopreserved specimens, and active tuberculosis cases were adults while controls were adolescents.

A remark on this clone: The clone's antigen remains unknown. Per-base quality was not reported, and no clone a single base away is much larger than it.

In the germline V gene, CDR1 corresponds to SGHRS and CDR2 to YFSETQ. Germline trimming: 3 bases from V, 9 bases from J; junction bases outside gene matches: 14. The CDR3 contains 15 residues, cysteine and phenylalanine counted. Just CDR3 DNA is preserved here, 45 bases in frame from base 1. TCR libraries were generated with the immunoSEQ multiplex PCR assay, using TCR-beta and/or TCR-alpha/delta assays for each sample. The Illumina high-throughput platform was used to sequence the amplified TCR libraries. In the source study's methods: Clustering and dimensionality reduction relied on pairwise TCRdist distances among GMM-specific receptors from T cells that were either sorted ex vivo or expanded in vitro. Each clinical repertoire was assigned a mean NN-distance score, defined as the average TCRdist to the nearest 10% of tetramer-positive reference sequences. GEM TCR motif frequency was calculated as the fraction of unique TCRs that matched known GEM sequences in V/J usage and CDR3 length. Linear discriminant analysis with leave-one-out cross-validation, implemented in scikit-learn, was used to classify active tuberculosis. Held by TCRdb, this immuneACCESS table contains in-frame sequences only and omits some clones. Under half of the omission traces to an unresolved V gene where checked; the cause of the rest is unknown. D and trimming were read from the DNA, whereas the V and J calls and clone size are those reported in that table. The sample table contains around 43,000 clones; only one count was recorded for about 95% of them. The top ten constitute roughly 3.5% of the sample.

At study entry, adolescents were screened for latent tuberculosis infection using a tuberculin skin test and the QuantiFERON-TB GOLD In-Tube IGRA. Immunosequencing was performed on unsorted cryopreserved PBMC, with some 91,000 T cells per clinical donor covered on average. Eleven high schools in the Worcester region of the Western Cape, South Africa, served as enrollment sites for adolescents aged 12 to 18 years. About 10 M. tuberculosis-infected and around 10 uninfected adolescents were selected with matching for age and sex. PBMC from adolescents were isolated by density centrifugation from freshly drawn heparinized blood and were then cryopreserved.

Sequenced: PBMCs. The origin of this receptor is a donor under 30 with latent tuberculosis or without tuberculosis infection. The chain uses TRBV5-1 and TRBJ1-1, with 7 middle bases fitting TRBD1. The DNA is as follows: TGCGCCAGCAGCTCCCCGGCAGACAGGGACCGAAAAGCTTTCTTT. It translates to CASSSPADRDRKAFF.